These 30 T cell receptor beta chains originate from one sample sequenced in a study of monozygotic twins with inflammatory bowel disease. TCRdb reprocessed the 5' RACE reads and stores each CDR3 protein as one record, lacking DNA. Across 300,000 to 350,000 distinct CDR3 sequences, the top ten clones capture 2% to 2.5% of the sample. The source material was blood. The receptors stem from a human donor with ulcerative colitis or Crohn's disease, or a healthy co-twin of an affected twin (not recorded which).

This chain links TRBV28 with TRBJ2-5. The CDR3 spans 14 residues. Germline V gene data show CDR1 as MDHEN and CDR2 as SYDVKM. CDR3 protein: CASSPIEREETQYF.

This chain joins TRBV11-2 and TRBJ2-1; TCRdb gives TRBD2 as the D gene, but with no DNA this cannot be confirmed. This CDR3 is built from 12 residues. Germline CDR1 SGHAT, CDR2 FQNNGV. The CDR3 is CASSFAGLGQFF.

V gene TRBV9 combines with J gene TRBJ2-1. The germline V gene has CDR1 SGDLS and CDR2 YYNGEE. The CDR3 consists of 16 residues. CDR3 in amino acids: CASSVDGELAHNEQFF.

The rearrangement links TRBV5-1 to TRBJ2-7. The CDR3 spans 15 residues. Germline CDR1 SGHRS, CDR2 YFSETQ. The CDR3 sequence: CASSLGTASSYEQYF.

The gene calls are TRBV11-2 and TRBJ2-1; with no DNA, the TCRdb D assignment of TRBD2 cannot be verified. Germline CDR1 SGHAT, CDR2 FQNNGV. This CDR3 spans 15 amino acids. The CDR3 loop reads CASSPLWTGHNEQFF.

This rearrangement joins TRBV12-3 or TRBV12-4 to TRBJ2-7; TCRdb picks TRBD2, but there is no DNA to check that call. This CDR3 spans 14 amino acids. The CDR3 here is CASSRTSGSAEQYF.

The J gene is TRBJ2-1, the V gene TRBV6-5. CDR3 size: 13 residues. CDR1 and CDR2 (germline): MNHEY, SVGAGI. The CDR3 loop is CASSLGGVNEQFF.

The rearrangement joins TRBV12-3 or TRBV12-4 to TRBJ2-2; the D call of TRBD2 rests on TCRdb alone, since no DNA is present to check it. The CDR3 is 17 residues long. This CDR3 reads CASSLSKGGRATGELFF.

The genes are TRBV5-1 and TRBJ2-1. Germline CDR1 SGHRS, CDR2 YFSETQ. The CDR3 covers 14 residues. CDR3 protein: CASSSQSSYNEQFF.

The chain recombines TRBV5-6 with TRBJ1-1; absent DNA, TCRdb's TRBD1 call cannot be checked. CDR3 length: 16 amino acids. Germline V CDR1 and CDR2: SGHDT, YYEEEE. The CDR3 protein is CASSLRDRDIYTEAFF.

The genes are TRBV6-2 or TRBV6-3 and TRBJ1-5. CDR1 is MNHEY, CDR2 SVGEGT, per germline. There are 14 residues in the CDR3. CDR3 in amino acids: CASSYSTLDQPQHF.

The chain has TRBV27 and TRBJ2-4; TCRdb's assignment of TRBD1 cannot be checked, as there is no DNA. The CDR3 contains 17 residues. Germline V gene data show CDR1 as MNHEY and CDR2 as SMNVEV (reference sequence). The CDR3 loop is CASSLKGDTPGGNIQYF.

The chain uses TRBV20-1 and TRBJ2-1; the TCRdb D gene call, TRBD1, has no DNA to confirm it. CDR1 is DFQATT and CDR2 is SNEGSKA in the germline V gene (reference sequence). The CDR3 loop spans 15 amino acids. The CDR3 loop reads CSASFVRGSYNEQFF.

The gene calls are TRBV12-3 or TRBV12-4 and TRBJ2-7; checking the TCRdb D call of TRBD2 is not possible without DNA. The CDR3 spans 18 residues. The CDR3 protein is CASSLRLAEGGPSYEQYF.

The V call is TRBV18, the J call TRBJ2-6. The CDR3 has 15 amino acids. Germline values: CDR1 KGHSH, CDR2 LQKENI. The CDR3 sequence: CASSPPRSGANVLTF.

The genes are TRBV20-1 and TRBJ2-7; TCRdb lists TRBD1, though no DNA is available to test this call. The CDR3 spans 15 residues. Germline CDR1 and CDR2: DFQATT and SNEGSKA (reference sequence). The CDR3 protein is CSAITRTLNNYEQYF.

This chain uses TRBV20-1 with TRBJ1-1. In germline, CDR1 is DFQATT, CDR2 SNEGSKA (reference sequence). The CDR3 is 14 residues long. CDR3 loop: CSASRMEGRTEAFF.

The rearrangement uses TRBV12-3 or TRBV12-4 and TRBJ2-5; the TRBD1 assignment by TCRdb is unverifiable without DNA. The CDR3 runs 15 residues. The chain's CDR3 is CASSVGVAYQETQYF.

This chain joins TRBV5-1 and TRBJ1-2; TCRdb indicates TRBD1, and absent DNA this call remains unverified. Germline loops: CDR1 SGHRS, CDR2 YFSETQ. This CDR3 contains 13 residues. CDR3: CASSEGQGSGYTF.

The chain recombines TRBV7-8 with TRBJ2-7; TCRdb's D gene call, TRBD2, goes unchecked for lack of DNA. The V gene's germline CDR1 is SGHVS and CDR2 FQNEAQ. This CDR3 has 15 residues. CDR3: CASSSSGTRPGEQYF.

The V and J genes are TRBV7-2 and TRBJ2-1; TCRdb's D gene call, TRBD2, goes unchecked for lack of DNA. CDR1 is SGHTA and CDR2 is FQGNSA in the germline V gene. This CDR3 region has 17 residues. CDR3 loop: CASSFLTSGTLVNEQFF. The full variable domain, with the rest looked up from reference TRBV7-2 and TRBJ2-1, is GAGVSQSPSNKVTEKGKDVELRCDPISGHTALYWYRQSLGQGLEFLIYFQGNSAPDKSGLPSDRFSAERTGGSVSTLTIQRTQQEDSAVYLCASSFLTSGTLVNEQFFGPGTRLTVL.

This sequence joins TRBV21-1 and TRBJ1-6; TCRdb calls TRBD1, which cannot be checked without DNA. TRBV21-1 is recorded as a pseudogene. The length of the CDR3 is 21 residues. This CDR3 is CASSTSPQGTGEYGYNSPLHF.

The genes are TRBV29-1 and TRBJ2-1; the TRBD2 assignment by TCRdb is unverifiable without DNA. The germline CDR1 and CDR2 sequences are SQVTM and ANQGSEA. This CDR3 is built from 14 residues. This CDR3 reads CSVAGLAALREQFF.

The V call is TRBV5-4, the J call TRBJ2-7; TCRdb's assignment of TRBD2 cannot be checked, as there is no DNA. The CDR3 sequence is 17 residues long. From germline, CDR1 is SGHNT and CDR2 YYREEE (reference sequence). The CDR3 reads CASSWTSGSRVSYEQYF.

The chain combines TRBV2 with TRBJ2-2; TCRdb selects TRBD1, and the lack of DNA leaves this call unchecked. CDR1 and CDR2 from the germline V gene are SNHLY and FYNNEI. The CDR3 extends over 18 amino acids. This chain's CDR3 is CASSGGLIRGIKTGELFF. Combining the CDR3 with reference TRBV2 and TRBJ2-2 gives the whole variable domain EPEVTQTPSHQVTQMGQEVILRCVPISNHLYFYWYRQILGQKVEFLVSFYNNEISEKSEIFDDQFSVERPDGSNFTLKIRSTKLEDSAMYFCASSGGLIRGIKTGELFFGEGSRLTVL.

The CDR3 protein is CSVGAGIADPQFF. The rearrangement uses TRBV29-1 and TRBJ2-1; as DNA is missing, the TRBD1 call by TCRdb cannot be tested. The CDR3 is 13 residues long. In germline, CDR1 is SQVTM, CDR2 ANQGSEA.

The V and J genes are TRBV5-4 and TRBJ2-7. Germline V gene sequence: CDR1 SGHNT, CDR2 YYREEE (reference sequence). The CDR3 extends over 13 amino acids. Here the CDR3 reads CASSLPEAYEQYF.

The chain employs TRBV20-1 and TRBJ1-2; as DNA is missing, the TRBD1 call by TCRdb cannot be tested. Germline CDR1 and CDR2: DFQATT and SNEGSKA (reference sequence). The CDR3 has 11 amino acids. The CDR3: CSASGPGGYTF.

J is TRBJ2-7 and V is TRBV15; TCRdb outputs TRBD1, but without DNA this stays unchecked. Germline assignment: CDR1 LNHNV and CDR2 YYDKDF (reference sequence). The CDR3 spans 15 residues. CDR3 residues: CATSRVIGQAYEQYF.

The chain recombines TRBV19 with TRBJ2-7; the D gene TCRdb calls, TRBD1, cannot be checked with no DNA. Germline V gene data show CDR1 as LNHDA and CDR2 as SQIVND (reference sequence). The CDR3 has 15 residues. The CDR3 loop reads CASSGTGTGAYEQYF.